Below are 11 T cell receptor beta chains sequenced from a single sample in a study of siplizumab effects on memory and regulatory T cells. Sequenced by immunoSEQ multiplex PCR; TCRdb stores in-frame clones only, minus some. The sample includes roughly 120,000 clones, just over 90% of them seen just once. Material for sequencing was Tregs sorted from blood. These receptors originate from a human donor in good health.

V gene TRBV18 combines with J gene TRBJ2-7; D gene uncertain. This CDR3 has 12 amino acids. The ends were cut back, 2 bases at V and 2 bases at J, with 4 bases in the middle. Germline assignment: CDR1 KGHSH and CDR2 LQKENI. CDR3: CASSPVAYEQYF. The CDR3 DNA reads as TGTGCCAGCTCACCAGTGGCCTACGAGCAGTACTTC. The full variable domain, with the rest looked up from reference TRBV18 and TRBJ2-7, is NAGVMQNPRHLVRRRGQEARLRCSPMKGHSHVYWYRQLPEEGLKFMVYLQKENIIDESGMPKERFSAEFPKEGPSILRIQQVVRGDSAAYFCASSPVAYEQYFGPGTRLTVT.

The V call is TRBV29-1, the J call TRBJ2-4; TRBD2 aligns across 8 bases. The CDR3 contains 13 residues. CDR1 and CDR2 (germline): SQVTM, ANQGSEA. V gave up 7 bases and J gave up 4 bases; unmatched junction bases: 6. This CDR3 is CSALLAVKNIQYF. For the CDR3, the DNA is TGCAGCGCTCTACTAGCGGTTAAAAACATTCAGTACTTC.

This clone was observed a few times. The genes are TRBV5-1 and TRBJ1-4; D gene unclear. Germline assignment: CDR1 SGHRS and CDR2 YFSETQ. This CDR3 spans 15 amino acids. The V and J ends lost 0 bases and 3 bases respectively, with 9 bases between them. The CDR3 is CASSLAGSANEKLFF. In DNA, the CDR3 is TGCGCCAGCAGCTTGGCCGGGTCAGCTAATGAAAAACTGTTTTTT.

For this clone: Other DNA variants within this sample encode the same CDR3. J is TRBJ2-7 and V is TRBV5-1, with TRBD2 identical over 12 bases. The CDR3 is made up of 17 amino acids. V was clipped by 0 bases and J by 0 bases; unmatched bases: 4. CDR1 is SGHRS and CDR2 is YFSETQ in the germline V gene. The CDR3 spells CASSLAPSGGASYEQYF. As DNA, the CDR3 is TGCGCCAGCAGCTTGGCCCCTAGCGGGGGGGCCTCCTACGAGCAGTACTTC.

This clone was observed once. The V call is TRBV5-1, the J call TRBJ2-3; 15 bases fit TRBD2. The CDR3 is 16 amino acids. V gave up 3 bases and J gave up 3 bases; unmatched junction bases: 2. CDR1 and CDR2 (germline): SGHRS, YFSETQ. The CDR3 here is CASSSGTSGGTDTQYF. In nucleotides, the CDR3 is TGCGCCAGCAGCTCCGGGACTAGCGGGGGGACAGATACGCAGTATTTT.

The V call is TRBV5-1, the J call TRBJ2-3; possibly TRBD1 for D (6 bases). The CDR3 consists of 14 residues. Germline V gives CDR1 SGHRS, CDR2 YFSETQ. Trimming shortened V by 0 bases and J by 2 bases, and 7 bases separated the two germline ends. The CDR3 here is CASSLDRATDTQYF. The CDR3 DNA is TGCGCCAGCAGCTTGGACAGGGCCACAGATACGCAGTATTTT. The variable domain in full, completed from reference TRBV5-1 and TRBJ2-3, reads KAGVTQTPRYLIKTRGQQVTLSCSPISGHRSVSWYQQTPGQGLQFLFEYFSETQRNKGNFPGRFSGRQFSNSRSEMNVSTLELGDSALYLCASSLDRATDTQYFGPGTRLTVL.

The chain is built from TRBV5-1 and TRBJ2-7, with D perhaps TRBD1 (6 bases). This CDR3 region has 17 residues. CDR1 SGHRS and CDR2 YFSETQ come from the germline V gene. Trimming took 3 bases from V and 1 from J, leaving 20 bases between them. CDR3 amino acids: CASSSPPSRGESYEQYF. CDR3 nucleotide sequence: TGCGCCAGCAGCTCCCCCCCCTCCAGGGGCGAATCCTACGAGCAGTACTTC.

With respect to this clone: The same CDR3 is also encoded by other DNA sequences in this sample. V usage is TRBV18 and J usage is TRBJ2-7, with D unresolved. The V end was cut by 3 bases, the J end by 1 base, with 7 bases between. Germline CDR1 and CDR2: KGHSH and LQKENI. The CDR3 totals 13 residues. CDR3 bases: TGTGCCAGCTCACCGGGCACTTCCTACGAGCAGTACTTC. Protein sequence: CASSPGTSYEQYF.

Written as DNA, the CDR3 is TGTGCCAGCAGCGTTGACAGGGGGACGCAGTATTTT. This sequence encodes CASSVDRGTQYF. The V gene is TRBV7-6, the J gene TRBJ2-3; TRBD1 matches at 9 bases. CDR3 length: 12 residues. Germline V gene data show CDR1 as SGHVS and CDR2 as FNYEAQ. Losses at the gene ends were 5 bases for V and 9 bases for J; bases not matched to a gene: 3.

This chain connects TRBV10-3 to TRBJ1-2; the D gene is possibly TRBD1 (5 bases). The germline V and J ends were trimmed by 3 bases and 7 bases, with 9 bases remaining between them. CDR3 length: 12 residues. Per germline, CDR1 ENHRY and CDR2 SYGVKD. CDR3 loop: CAISESGGGYTF. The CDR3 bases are TGTGCCATCAGTGAATCCGGGGGTGGCTACACCTTC.

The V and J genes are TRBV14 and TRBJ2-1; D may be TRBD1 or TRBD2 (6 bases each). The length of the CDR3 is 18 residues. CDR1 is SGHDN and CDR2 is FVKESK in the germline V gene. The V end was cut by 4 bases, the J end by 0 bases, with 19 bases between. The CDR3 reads CASSPSRGPLSSYNEQFF. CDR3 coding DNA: TGTGCCAGCAGCCCCTCCCGGGGGCCTCTGAGCTCCTACAATGAGCAGTTCTTC.